This T cell receptor (beta chain) is drawn from a study of Graves' ophthalmopathy and Graves' hyperthyroidism. Per the germline V gene, CDR1 is LNHNV and CDR2 is YYDKDF (reference sequence). Trimming cost V 3 bases and J 3 bases, with 10 bases left between them. This CDR3 comprises 14 residues. TCR beta CDR3 amplification used RNA transcripts. In the first round, RT-PCR was carried out with HTBI primers, and a multiplex PCR formed the second round. From the multiplex PCR reads, TCRdb called clonotypes with MiXCR, one entry per CDR3 protein. This sample carries about 1.2 million distinct CDR3 sequences, roughly two fifths of them seen once, and the ten largest clones take around 10%. Ten or more counts support this clonotype.

This TCR was sampled from an adult man with Graves' hyperthyroidism. Source material: peripheral blood or thyroid tissue (not recorded which). The rearrangement uses TRBV15 and TRBJ2-3; perhaps TRBD1 as D (6 bases). This CDR3 reads CATSRDSDTDTQYF. The CDR3 nucleotides are TGTGCCACCAGCAGGGACAGCGATACAGATACGCAGTATTTT.